The source of this T cell receptor beta chain is a study of blood T cell repertoires in COVID-19. The CDR3 is made up of 14 amino acids. V was pared by 6 bases and J by 5 bases, with 10 bases of the junction left unmatched. Germline lookup yields CDR1 SGHDT and CDR2 YYEEEE. Per the authors' pipeline: Amplification from reference gene primers served as the basis for estimated nucleated cell counts. Generated by immunoSEQ multiplex PCR, the TCRdb table keeps only in-frame clones and is missing some. D and trimming come from the DNA, and the V and J calls and clone size come from that table. Here the sample spans 110,000 or so clones, about 87% being singletons.

The sequenced sample consisted of peripheral blood. The V and J genes are TRBV5-6 and TRBJ1-2; 7 bases are a match to TRBD1. The origin of this receptor is a human donor in a cohort sampled during active COVID-19. The CDR3 bases are TGTGCCAGCACCCCCGCGGCAGGGGGTTATGGCTACACCTTC. This codes for CASTPAAGGYGYTF.